The 20 T cell receptor beta chains reported below all come from one sample, sequenced in a study of cytomegalovirus exposure and HLA in healthy donors (dated by TCRdb to 2015 to 2018). The library came from the immunoSEQ multiplex PCR assay. In TCRdb, the immuneACCESS table is reduced to in-frame sequences with V and J assigned. These tables do not hold every clone; where another copy was compared, an unresolved V gene accounts for under half, and the others remain unexplained. The sample table lists fewer than 150,000 clones, more than 75% of them with a count of one. Approximately 10% of the sample is taken by the ten largest. What was sequenced was PBMCs. These TCRs come from a young man in good health and CMV-seropositive.

This clone showed up just a few times. The chain links TRBV30 to TRBJ2-2; D is undetermined. There are 12 residues in the CDR3. The germline V gene encodes CDR1 GTSNPN and CDR2 SVGIG (reference sequence). The V and J ends lost 2 bases and 8 bases respectively, with 9 bases between them. In DNA form, the CDR3 reads TGTGCCTGGAGTTCTTTTCGGGGGGAGCTGTTTTTT. Protein: CAWSSFRGELFF.

The chain couples TRBV7-2 to TRBJ1-3; perhaps TRBD1 as D (6 bases). The V end was cut by 5 bases, the J end by 0 bases, with 11 bases between. Germline assignment: CDR1 SGHTA and CDR2 FQGNSA. This CDR3 has 15 residues. The CDR3 nucleotides read TGTGCCAGCAGCCTGGACAGAAACTCTGGAAACACCATATATTTT. It specifies CASSLDRNSGNTIYF.

V usage is TRBV10-3 and J usage is TRBJ2-3; D gene ambiguous. Looked up from germline, CDR1 is ENHRY and CDR2 is SYGVKD. The CDR3 spans 12 residues. V lost 3 bases, J lost 4 bases, and 5 bases lay in between. The CDR3 DNA reads as TGTGCCATCAGTGACTTCCCAGATACGCAGTATTTT. This encodes CAISDFPDTQYF.

V usage is TRBV29-1 and J usage is TRBJ1-2, with a possible D match to TRBD1 (5 bases). Trimming removed 6 bases from V and 5 bases from J, with 19 bases in between. Germline lookup yields CDR1 SQVTM and CDR2 ANQGSEA. The CDR3 consists of 14 residues. The CDR3 loop reads CSVLSLGEGYGYTF. The DNA for the CDR3 is TGCAGCGTCCTATCCCTTGGGGAGGGGTATGGCTACACCTTC.

The chain employs TRBV5-4 and TRBJ2-3, with D possibly being TRBD2 (5 bases). The V end was cut by 4 bases, the J end by 2 bases, with 11 bases between. The CDR3 is 14 residues long. The germline V gene has CDR1 SGHNT and CDR2 YYREEE (reference sequence). CDR3 in amino acids: CASSIRLNTDTQYF. The CDR3 DNA reads as TGTGCCAGCAGCATAAGACTAAACACAGATACGCAGTATTTT. The entire variable domain, with the rest obtained from reference TRBV5-4 and TRBJ2-3, is as follows: ETGVTQSPTHLIKTRGQQVTLRCSSQSGHNTVSWYQQALGQGPQFIFQYYREEENGRGNFPPRFSGLQFPNYSSELNVNALELDDSALYLCASSIRLNTDTQYFGPGTRLTVL.

This chain uses TRBV19 with TRBJ1-1; D gene unclear. This CDR3 contains 12 residues. Germline CDR1 reads LNHDA; CDR2 reads SQIVND (reference sequence). Deletions cut 5 bases from V and 4 bases from J, with 8 bases between. Here the CDR3 DNA reads TGTGCCAGTAGTCTCCGGGGCACTGAAGCTTTCTTT. This encodes CASSLRGTEAFF. Combining the CDR3 with reference TRBV19 and TRBJ1-1 gives the whole variable domain DGGITQSPKYLFRKEGQNVTLSCEQNLNHDAMYWYRQDPGQGLRLIYYSQIVNDFQKGDIAEGYSVSREKKESFPLTVTSAQKNPTAFYLCASSLRGTEAFFGQGTRLTVV.

This clone was seen only once. V is TRBV5-1 and J is TRBJ2-7; 9 bases align to TRBD1. V lost 5 bases to trimming and J lost 5 bases; unmatched junction nucleotides: 8. Germline lookup yields CDR1 SGHRS and CDR2 YFSETQ. The CDR3 is 14 amino acids. The CDR3 region has the DNA TGCGCCAGCAGGTCCCTGGACAGGGGCCACGAGCAGTACTTC. It translates to CASRSLDRGHEQYF.

Only one count was recorded for this clone. The chain is built from TRBV14 and TRBJ2-7, with 9 bases identical to TRBD1. The CDR3 contains 16 residues. From germline, CDR1 is SGHDN and CDR2 FVKESK. The V and J ends lost 1 base and 3 bases, in that order; junction bases with no gene match: 7. The CDR3 here is CASSQGPGQGDYEQYF. The CDR3 coding sequence is TGTGCCAGCAGCCAAGGTCCGGGACAGGGCGACTACGAGCAGTACTTC.

The chain is built from TRBV7-9 and TRBJ2-7, with TRBD1 matching 9 bases. There are 18 residues in the CDR3. Trimming removed 1 base from V and 3 bases from J; junction bases left unmatched: 13. CDR1 and CDR2 (germline): SEHNR, FQNEAQ (reference sequence). The CDR3 protein is CASSLEIFRTGASYEQYF. The CDR3 coding sequence is TGTGCCAGCAGCTTAGAAATATTCCGGACAGGGGCCAGCTACGAGCAGTACTTC.

V and J are TRBV6-1 and TRBJ2-7; 11 bases align to TRBD2. The CDR3 has 15 amino acids. V lost 2 bases and J lost 2; bases outside the gene matches: 2. CDR1 is MNHNS and CDR2 is SASEGT in the germline V gene. CDR3 coding DNA: TGTGCCAGCAGTGAAACTAGCGGGGGAGCCTACGAGCAGTACTTC. Translating it yields CASSETSGGAYEQYF.

V usage is TRBV2 and J usage is TRBJ2-5; 11 positions match TRBD2. Germline CDR1 SNHLY, CDR2 FYNNEI. The CDR3 is made up of 17 amino acids. V lost 5 bases and J lost 2; bases outside the gene matches: 10. The CDR3 here is CASSKMWGLAEQETQYF. Here the CDR3 DNA reads TGTGCCAGCAGTAAAATGTGGGGACTAGCGGAACAAGAGACCCAGTACTTC.

The chain is built from TRBV7-6 and TRBJ2-5, with TRBD2 identical over 7 bases. In germline, CDR1 is SGHVS, CDR2 FNYEAQ. V shed 7 bases, J shed 5 bases, and the junction held 7 bases outside the gene matches. The CDR3 runs to 13 residues. The CDR3 here is CASNPGGMETQYF. In DNA form, the CDR3 reads TGTGCCAGCAATCCGGGGGGAATGGAGACCCAGTACTTC.

J is TRBJ2-1 and V is TRBV25-1; D remains unclear. In germline, CDR1 is MGHDK, CDR2 SYGVNS. The CDR3 totals 11 residues. Trimming removed 8 bases from V and 7 bases from J, with 9 bases in between. This CDR3 reads CASSRGNEQFF. CDR3 sequence (DNA): TGTGCCAGCTCGCGAGGAAATGAGCAGTTCTTC.

The chain has TRBV5-1 and TRBJ2-4; 10 bases map to TRBD1. Germline V gene data show CDR1 as SGHRS and CDR2 as YFSETQ. The CDR3 totals 20 residues. V lost 4 bases, J lost 0 bases, and 16 bases stayed unmatched. The CDR3 DNA follows: TGCGCCAGCAGCCCGGCCCGGGACAGGGGAGGTGGGCTAGCCAAAAACATTCAGTACTTC. Translating it yields CASSPARDRGGGLAKNIQYF.

The rearrangement uses TRBV30 and TRBJ1-4; D possibly corresponds to TRBD1 (5 bases). Trimming stripped 4 bases from V and 4 bases from J, with 13 bases between. CDR1 GTSNPN and CDR2 SVGIG come from the germline V gene (reference sequence). The CDR3 covers 14 residues. The CDR3 reads CAWNSGQGNEKLFF. DNA for the CDR3: TGTGCCTGGAACTCCGGGCAGGGTAATGAAAAACTGTTTTTT.

This clone was counted only a few times. This chain links TRBV5-8 with TRBJ1-5; D unclear. Per the germline V gene, CDR1 is SGHTS and CDR2 is YDEGEE. Trimming shortened V by 1 base and J by 0 bases, and 5 bases separated the two germline ends. CDR3 length equals 14 residues. CDR3: CASSLRDSNQPQHF. The CDR3 DNA is TGTGCCAGCAGCTTGAGAGATAGCAATCAGCCCCAGCATTTT.

The rearrangement joins TRBV7-9 to TRBJ2-5; 9 bases line up with TRBD2. The V gene end was trimmed by 5 bases and the J gene end by 4 bases; junction bases not matched to a gene: 14. In germline, CDR1 is SEHNR, CDR2 FQNEAQ (reference sequence). This CDR3 contains 17 residues. The CDR3 protein is CASSLRPAGGPGETQYF. CDR3 bases: TGTGCCAGCAGCCTCAGGCCAGCGGGGGGCCCAGGAGAGACCCAGTACTTC.

V gene TRBV19 combines with J gene TRBJ2-1; 8 bases map to TRBD1. This CDR3 contains 13 residues. CDR1 and CDR2 from the germline V gene are LNHDA and SQIVND (reference sequence). CDR3 DNA: TGTGCTTCGGGCCCAGGGGGCCTAAGAGAGCAGTTCTTC. Protein sequence: CASGPGGLREQFF.

The J gene is TRBJ1-2, the V gene TRBV5-4; 8 nucleotides agree with TRBD1. The J segment lost 8 bases and the V segment lost 3 bases, leaving 15 bases of the junction unmatched. There are 16 residues in the CDR3. CDR1 is SGHNT and CDR2 is YYREEE in the germline V gene (reference sequence). CDR3 in DNA: TGTGCCAGCAGCTCCTTCTCCCCAGGGGGCGCGGGAGGCTACACCTTC. This gives the protein CASSSFSPGGAGGYTF.

The chain employs TRBV9 and TRBJ1-1; D is uncertain. Germline values: CDR1 SGDLS, CDR2 YYNGEE. This CDR3 is 12 amino acids long. Deletions cut 8 bases from V and 4 bases from J, with 12 bases between. The CDR3 spells CASRGMGTEAFF. The CDR3 nucleotides read TGTGCCAGTCGCGGCATGGGCACTGAAGCTTTCTTT.